The 19 T cell receptor beta chains reported below all come from one sample, sequenced in a study of T cell responses to AZD1222 COVID-19 vaccine. Clones were sequenced by immunoSEQ multiplex PCR, and TCRdb holds only the in-frame ones, with some missing. In the table there are around 140,000 clones, approximately 95% of which are singletons. Sequences were derived from peripheral blood, sampled on day 0 of MenACWY control vaccination. The receptor set was obtained from an adult in good health.

V gene TRBV12-5 combines with J gene TRBJ2-7, with D possibly TRBD2 on 7 matching bases. V was pared by 0 bases and J by 0 bases, with 9 bases between. The CDR3 runs 15 residues. Germline CDR1 LGHNT, CDR2 FRNRAP. As DNA, the CDR3 is TGTGCTAGTGGTTTGGTAGGGGGGGCCTCCTACGAGCAGTACTTC. Its translation: CASGLVGGASYEQYF.

The CDR3, as DNA: TGTGCCAGCGCGTTGTCCGCATATAGCAATCAGCCCCAGCATTTT. Encoded protein: CASALSAYSNQPQHF. V gene TRBV6-5 combines with J gene TRBJ1-5; no clear D gene. The V and J ends lost 8 bases and 0 bases respectively, with 14 bases between them. The germline CDR1 and CDR2 sequences are MNHEY and SVGAGI. The CDR3 totals 15 residues.

The V call is TRBV27, the J call TRBJ1-2, with D possibly TRBD1 on 6 matching bases. V was trimmed by 6 bases and J by 5 bases, leaving 10 bases between them. This CDR3 has 12 residues. Germline CDR1 and CDR2: MNHEY and SMNVEV (reference sequence). The CDR3 here is CASSNTGYGYTF. The CDR3 DNA sequence: TGTGCCAGCAGCAACACAGGGTATGGCTACACCTTC.

This sequence joins TRBV6-5 and TRBJ1-5; 9 nucleotides line up with TRBD1. The junction had 3 bases not matched to a gene; V was cut back by 6 bases and J by 6 bases. Germline V gene lookup returns CDR1 MNHEY and CDR2 SVGAGI. This CDR3 is built from 13 residues. The CDR3 coding sequence is TGTGCCAGCAGCCGGGACAGGGTTCAGCCCCAGCATTTT. Amino acid sequence: CASSRDRVQPQHF.

This chain links TRBV27 with TRBJ1-4, with a possible D match to TRBD1 (5 bases). The germline V and J ends were trimmed by 6 bases and 8 bases, with 13 bases remaining between them. The CDR3 runs to 13 residues. Germline V CDR1 and CDR2: MNHEY, SMNVEV (reference sequence). Written as DNA, the CDR3 is TGTGCCAGCAGCTTCGGGACTGGAGAAAAACTGTTTTTT. It yields the protein CASSFGTGEKLFF. Full variable domain (missing parts from reference TRBV27 and TRBJ1-4): EAQVTQNPRYLITVTGKKLTVTCSQNMNHEYMSWYRQDPGLGLRQIYYSMNVEVTDKGDVPEGYKVSRKEKRNFPLILESPSPNQTSLYFCASSFGTGEKLFFGSGTQLSVL.

This clone was detected once. The chain employs TRBV4-1 and TRBJ2-2, with 10 bases identical to TRBD2. The CDR3 runs 17 residues. Germline-derived CDR1 and CDR2 are MGHRA and YSYEKL. V trimming: 3 bases; J trimming: 4 bases; junction bases outside the gene matches: 8. The CDR3 spells CASSHRSGGAVTGELFF. As DNA, the CDR3 is TGCGCCAGCAGCCATCGGAGCGGGGGGGCAGTCACCGGGGAGCTGTTTTTT.

The gene calls are TRBV5-1 and TRBJ1-2, with 7 bases identical to TRBD1. Germline CDR1 reads SGHRS; CDR2 reads YFSETQ. This CDR3 spans 13 amino acids. V dropped 3 bases and J dropped 8; count of bases not matched to a gene: 7. CDR3 sequence: CASSSQGVAGYTF. CDR3 DNA sequence: TGCGCCAGCAGCTCGCAGGGGGTAGCGGGCTACACCTTC.

The chain links TRBV24-1 to TRBJ2-3; 7 bases line up with TRBD2. Trimming at V came to 5 bases and at J to 3 bases, leaving 4 bases not matched to a gene. The CDR3 covers 14 residues. Looked up from germline, CDR1 is KGHDR and CDR2 is SFDVKD. The CDR3 reads CATSVAGDTDTQYF. DNA of the CDR3: TGTGCCACCAGTGTTGCGGGAGATACAGATACGCAGTATTTT.

This chain uses TRBV6-5 with TRBJ2-5; D unresolved. Germline V gene sequence: CDR1 MNHEY, CDR2 SVGAGI. The CDR3 has 14 residues. Trimming took off 6 bases at V and 1 base at J, with 12 bases between the two ends. CDR3 in DNA: TGTGCCAGCAGGATAGACAACCTCCAAGAGACCCAGTACTTC. Its protein product is CASRIDNLQETQYF.

V and J are TRBV2 and TRBJ1-5; a weak D match, TRBD1 (6 bases). CDR3 length equals 15 residues. V was cut by 3 bases and J by 6 bases, with 15 bases left in between. Germline V gene sequence: CDR1 SNHLY, CDR2 FYNNEI. CDR3 nucleotides: TGTGCCAGCAGTGAGTTGGCAGGGGCCGCTCAGCCCCAGCATTTT. Translating it yields CASSELAGAAQPQHF.

The rearrangement joins TRBV27 to TRBJ1-2; possible D gene TRBD1, 5 bases. This CDR3 comprises 12 residues. Trimming left V 8 bases short and J 8 bases short, with 15 bases between. CDR1 and CDR2 from the germline V gene are MNHEY and SMNVEV (reference sequence). CDR3 bases: TGTGCCAGCTTCCAGTGGGGGGAAGGCTACACCTTC. As protein: CASFQWGEGYTF.

The genes are TRBV18 and TRBJ2-2; no definite D call. The CDR3 has 12 amino acids. The V end lost 2 bases, the J end lost 6 bases, and 4 bases lay between the germline ends. Germline V gene lookup returns CDR1 KGHSH and CDR2 LQKENI. CDR3 loop: CASSPASGELFF. Written as DNA, the CDR3 is TGTGCCAGCTCACCAGCGTCCGGGGAGCTGTTTTTT.

The J gene is TRBJ2-1, the V gene TRBV7-9; D might be TRBD1 (7 bases). The V gene lost 5 bases and the J gene lost 5 bases, with 16 bases spanning the gap. Germline CDR1 is SEHNR and CDR2 is FQNEAQ (reference sequence). The CDR3 runs 15 residues. The CDR3 protein is CASSRAGQINNEQFF. The CDR3 DNA is TGTGCCAGCAGCAGGGCGGGACAGATTAACAATGAGCAGTTCTTC.

The chain is built from TRBV6-1 and TRBJ1-3, with 7 bases identical to TRBD1. The CDR3 is made up of 16 amino acids. Germline lookup yields CDR1 MNHNS and CDR2 SASEGT. V shed 2 bases, J shed 3 bases, and the junction held 7 bases outside the gene matches. CDR3 bases: TGTGCCAGCAGTGAATTAAAGGGGGCTTTTGGAAACACCATATATTTT. This translates into CASSELKGAFGNTIYF.

The chain is built from TRBV19 and TRBJ1-1; no definite D call. Germline V lookup: CDR1 LNHDA, CDR2 SQIVND (reference sequence). V dropped 4 bases and J dropped 2 bases, with 11 bases sitting between them. The CDR3 runs 14 residues. The CDR3 sequence is CASSTVHENTEAFF. The CDR3 DNA follows: TGTGCCAGTAGTACAGTTCATGAAAACACTGAAGCTTTCTTT.

The chain carries TRBV29-1 and TRBJ1-2; D unresolved. Trimming removed 4 bases from V and 7 bases from J, with 7 bases in between. The CDR3 runs 10 residues. Germline assignment: CDR1 SQVTM and CDR2 ANQGSEA. The CDR3 spells CSVGSSGYTF. DNA for the CDR3: TGCAGCGTTGGGTCGTCTGGCTACACCTTC.

The chain recombines TRBV30 with TRBJ2-5; D ambiguous. The germline V and J ends were trimmed by 2 bases and 2 bases, with 6 bases remaining between them. Germline V gene data show CDR1 as GTSNPN and CDR2 as SVGIG (reference sequence). The CDR3 is 12 amino acids. The CDR3 loop reads CAWSNQQETQYF. As DNA, the CDR3 is TGTGCCTGGAGTAACCAGCAAGAGACCCAGTACTTC.

This chain links TRBV4-1 with TRBJ1-1; D not certain. Germline-derived CDR1 and CDR2 are MGHRA and YSYEKL. This CDR3 region has 13 residues. V was cut by 2 bases and J by 3 bases, with 7 bases left in between. The CDR3 reads CASSQPWDTEAFF. The CDR3 coding sequence is TGCGCCAGCAGCCAACCGTGGGACACTGAAGCTTTCTTT.

The chain combines TRBV6-5 with TRBJ1-6; D remains unclear. Germline CDR1 reads MNHEY; CDR2 reads SVGAGI. Trimming left V 6 bases short and J 8 bases short, with 11 bases between. The CDR3 extends over 13 amino acids. CDR3 loop: CASRAVSDSPLHF. The CDR3 DNA reads TGTGCCAGCAGGGCCGTTTCGGATTCACCCCTCCACTTT.